The 16 T cell receptor beta chains presented below share a single source sample, sequenced in a study of OX40 agonist ivuxolimab in advanced cancers. TCRdb's copy holds only in-frame clones and misses some; the assay was immunoSEQ multiplex PCR. The table shows tens of thousands of clones, with 86% occurring only once. Sequencing used CD4+ or CD8+ T cells sorted from blood, obtained in a trial of the OX40 agonist ivuxolimab. These receptors originate from an adult with an advanced solid tumor such as melanoma, head and neck, liver or kidney cancer.

J is TRBJ2-1 and V is TRBV7-3; 7 positions match TRBD1. Germline trimming cut 4 bases from V and 15 bases from J; bases unmatched to any gene: 18. Germline CDR1 SGHTA, CDR2 FQGTGA. This CDR3 comprises 15 residues. CDR3 in amino acids: CASSSHRGGQSPPFF. CDR3 DNA sequence: TGTGCCAGCAGCTCACACAGAGGGGGACAGAGCCCCCCGTTCTTC.

The chain employs TRBV11-2 and TRBJ2-1, with D possibly called TRBD1 or TRBD2 (5 bases each). The CDR3 extends over 12 amino acids. V lost 5 bases to trimming and J lost 7 bases, with 9 bases between them. Germline V gene sequence: CDR1 SGHAT, CDR2 FQNNGV. The CDR3 loop reads CASSRGGNEQFF. DNA for the CDR3: TGTGCCAGCAGCCGGGGCGGTAATGAGCAGTTCTTC.

The rearrangement uses TRBV14 and TRBJ2-7; D is possibly TRBD1 or TRBD2 (5 bases each). V was cut by 9 bases and J by 6 bases, with 18 bases left in between. The germline CDR1 and CDR2 sequences are SGHDN and FVKESK. The CDR3 length is 13 residues. CDR3 protein: CASSYLGTIEQYF. The CDR3 DNA is TGTGCCAGTTCTTATTTGGGGACCATCGAGCAGTACTTC.

The chain recombines TRBV9 with TRBJ2-3; 11 bases map to TRBD2. Germline values: CDR1 SGDLS, CDR2 YYNGEE. Trimming cost V 5 bases and J 6 bases; bases outside gene matches: 8. The CDR3 loop spans 15 amino acids. The CDR3 DNA follows: TGTGCCAGCAGTGTTAGCGGGGGGGCGTCCGATACGCAGTATTTT. Its protein is CASSVSGGASDTQYF.

The V and J genes are TRBV5-6 and TRBJ2-3, with 12 nucleotides matching TRBD2. In germline, CDR1 is SGHDT, CDR2 YYEEEE. Trimming cost V 4 bases and J 5 bases; bases outside gene matches: 8. The CDR3 has 16 amino acids. The CDR3 nucleotides read TGTGCCAGCAGCCCGACTAGCGGGGGTCCGGGAGATACGCAGTATTTT. It encodes CASSPTSGGPGDTQYF.

J is TRBJ1-2 and V is TRBV19; 7 bases match TRBD1. Trimming removed 3 bases from V and 7 bases from J; junction bases left unmatched: 17. CDR1 is LNHDA and CDR2 is SQIVND in the germline V gene (reference sequence). The CDR3 extends over 17 amino acids. For the CDR3, the DNA is TGTGCCAGTAGTATCAAGGGGACAGACTTACAGGGACGTGGCTACACCTTC. Translation: CASSIKGTDLQGRGYTF.

The J gene is TRBJ1-5, the V gene TRBV6-1; 7 nucleotides match TRBD1. The germline V gene encodes CDR1 MNHNS and CDR2 SASEGT. V gave up 0 bases and J gave up 5 bases; unmatched junction bases: 4. CDR3 length: 15 amino acids. The CDR3 DNA follows: TGTGCCAGCAGTGAAGCCGGGACAGATTATCAGCCCCAGCATTTT. Protein: CASSEAGTDYQPQHF.

This rearrangement joins TRBV7-2 to TRBJ2-3; TRBD2 agrees at 10 bases. This CDR3 comprises 15 residues. Germline V lookup: CDR1 SGHTA, CDR2 FQGNSA. J was trimmed by 4 bases and V by 3 bases; bases with no gene match: 4. CDR3 protein: CASSFLAGVADTQYF. The CDR3 coding sequence is TGTGCCAGCAGCTTCCTAGCGGGGGTGGCAGATACGCAGTATTTT.

The chain links TRBV28 to TRBJ2-2, with unresolved D. CDR3 size: 14 residues. Germline CDR1 reads MDHEN; CDR2 reads SYDVKM. V lost 6 bases to trimming and J lost 0 bases, with 8 bases between them. This CDR3 reads CASSPPPNTGELFF. CDR3 bases: TGTGCCAGCAGCCCTCCCCCGAACACCGGGGAGCTGTTTTTT.

The V and J genes are TRBV27 and TRBJ2-7; D perhaps matches TRBD2 (7 bases). Trimming removed 5 bases from V and 6 bases from J, with 17 bases in between. Germline CDR1 is MNHEY and CDR2 is SMNVEV (reference sequence). This CDR3 is built from 14 residues. The CDR3 protein is CASSQRGGGGEQYF. The CDR3 bases are TGTGCCAGCAGTCAGAGGGGGGGCGGGGGCGAGCAGTACTTC.

Regarding this clone: An end of the junction does not agree with germline; a read error may underlie this. The chain employs TRBV28 and TRBJ2-7; unclear D gene. This CDR3 has 10 residues. Germline V gene data show CDR1 as MDHEN and CDR2 as SYDVKM. CDR3 sequence: CASSRTWLLF. The CDR3 bases are TGTGCCAGCAGTAGGACCTGGCTACTGTTC.

The rearrangement links TRBV5-1 to TRBJ1-4; possible D gene TRBD1, 6 bases. V lost 4 bases and J 3 bases, leaving 10 bases between the germline ends. Germline V CDR1 and CDR2: SGHRS, YFSETQ. The CDR3 consists of 14 residues. Here the CDR3 reads CASSRPGANEKLFF. The CDR3 coding sequence is TGCGCCAGCAGCAGGCCAGGGGCTAATGAAAAACTGTTTTTT. Looking up the rest from reference TRBV5-1 and TRBJ1-4 gives the full variable domain: KAGVTQTPRYLIKTRGQQVTLSCSPISGHRSVSWYQQTPGQGLQFLFEYFSETQRNKGNFPGRFSGRQFSNSRSEMNVSTLELGDSALYLCASSRPGANEKLFFGSGTQLSVL.

The rearrangement joins TRBV11-2 to TRBJ2-6; D is uncertain. Trimming shortened V by 0 bases and J by 2 bases, and 5 bases separated the two germline ends. CDR1 SGHAT and CDR2 FQNNGV come from the germline V gene. This CDR3 has 15 amino acids. The CDR3: CASSLEGTGANVLTF. The CDR3 nucleotides are TGTGCCAGCAGCTTAGAAGGTACTGGGGCCAACGTCCTGACTTTC.

The chain couples TRBV4-2 to TRBJ1-6; the match to TRBD1 covers 7 bases. Trimming removed 5 bases from V and 10 bases from J; junction bases left unmatched: 14. Germline V gene lookup returns CDR1 LGHNA and CDR2 YNFKEQ. CDR3 length: 16 residues. The CDR3 sequence is CASSAAGARGGSPLHF. DNA of the CDR3: TGTGCCAGCAGCGCAGCCGGGGCCAGGGGGGGATCACCCCTCCACTTT.

The CDR3 DNA sequence: TGTGCCAGCAGTTATTTTGTAAGGCTACTTAACTATGGCTACACCTTC. Translation: CASSYFVRLLNYGYTF. The chain combines TRBV6-6 with TRBJ1-2; D call uncertain. Trimming pared 3 bases from V and 1 base from J, leaving 15 bases between. The CDR3 length is 16 residues. Germline lookup yields CDR1 MNHNY and CDR2 SVGAGI (reference sequence).

The chain is built from TRBV4-1 and TRBJ1-5; D unresolved. With 2 bases removed from V and 7 bases from J, the gap between germline ends came to 12 bases. This CDR3 has 14 amino acids. Per the germline V gene, CDR1 is MGHRA and CDR2 is YSYEKL. CDR3 sequence reads: CASSQIFQAQPQHF. The CDR3 bases are TGCGCCAGCAGCCAAATATTTCAGGCGCAGCCCCAGCATTTT.